This TCR beta chain appears in the sequencing data of a study of T cells in Graves' hyperthyroidism and ophthalmopathy. Study-wide context: Any treatment followed the collection of peripheral blood at initial diagnosis. The study, taken as a whole, reports: Stable hyperthyroidism was told apart from ophthalmopathy by a model built on 13 V-J features.

Worth noting for this clonotype: Its target is not known.

The J segment lost 6 bases and the V segment lost 5 bases, leaving 5 bases of the junction unmatched. The CDR3 runs to 15 residues. Germline V gene data show CDR1 as KGHDR and CDR2 as SFDVKD. TCR beta CDR3 regions were amplified from RNA transcripts. When the TCR CDR3 underwent first-round RT-PCR, the HTBI primer set was used. TCRdb fed the multiplex PCR reads into MiXCR, producing one record per CDR3 protein. The table lists tens of thousands of distinct CDR3 sequences, over 40% of them singletons, with about a tenth in the top ten. Clinical Activity Scores of at least 3, NOSPECS grades of at least 4 and durations under 3 months characterized ophthalmopathy patients. Uncontrolled infection, other autoimmune disease, pregnancy or lactation led to exclusion.

Specimen: blood. The clonotype was recovered from a woman aged 45 to 65 with Graves' ophthalmopathy. The chain is built from TRBV24-1 and TRBJ2-2; 10 positions agree with TRBD1. CDR3 DNA sequence: TGTGCCACCAGTGGACGGGACAGGGGTGCCGGGGAGCTGTTTTTT. Protein product: CATSGRDRGAGELFF.